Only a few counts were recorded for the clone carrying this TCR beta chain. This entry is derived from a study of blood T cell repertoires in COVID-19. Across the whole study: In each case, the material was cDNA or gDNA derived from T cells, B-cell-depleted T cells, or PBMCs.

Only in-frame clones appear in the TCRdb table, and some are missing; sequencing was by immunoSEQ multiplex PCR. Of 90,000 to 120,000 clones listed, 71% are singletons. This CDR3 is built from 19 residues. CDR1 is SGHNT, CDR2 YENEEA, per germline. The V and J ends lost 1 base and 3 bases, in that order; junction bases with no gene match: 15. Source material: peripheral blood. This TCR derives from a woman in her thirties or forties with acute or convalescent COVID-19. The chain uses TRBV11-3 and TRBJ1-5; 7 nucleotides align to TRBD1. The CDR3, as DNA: TGTGCCAGCAGCTTAGGGGTGCGATCAACAGGGGTAGACAATCAGCCCCAGCATTTT. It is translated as CASSLGVRSTGVDNQPQHF.